The following is a TCR beta chain sequence with its context. Its binding antigen is unknown. Per-base qualities were not stored, and no clone one base away is much larger. The intended sense of this specimen's time point label: baseline before first vaccination. Vaccinee samples came from UK trials COV001 and COV002, including a single-blind randomized controlled phase 2/3 trial of AZD1222 (ChAdOx1 nCoV-19) in healthy adults. Trial participant PBMC samples were collected at day 0 and day 28 after the second dose for TCRbeta chain sequencing. These data are taken from a study of T cell responses to AZD1222 COVID-19 vaccine (dated by TCRdb to the early 2020s). At the level of the whole study: AZD1222 recipients with second doses at about 4 weeks or about 12 weeks were pooled, because spike-specific TCR depth and breadth did not differ between schedules. TCR sequencing covered approximately 230 trial participants: nearly 210 given two doses of AZD1222 and around 26 given two doses of MenACWY control vaccine. Trial participants were enrolled by age into 18-55, 56-69 and 70-plus year subgroups, with roughly 160, 29 and 62 TCR-sequenced participants respectively. General study outcomes and caveats: Conclusions about previously exposed vaccinees are limited because only six or seven AZD1222 recipients were SARS-CoV-2 seropositive at baseline. Spike-specific TCR breadth and depth rose significantly after two AZD1222 doses compared with day 0 and with MenACWY recipients. The vaccine-associated CD4 TCRs covered the entire spike protein, and the dominant responses fell in regions 160-218 and 743-854. In the small 56-69-year group, the increase in depth fell short of significance, most likely because of low power. Reportedly, close to half of the unique spike-specific TCRs recognized epitopes lying outside the regions that are mutated in the B.1.351 and B.1.1.7 variants. Participants were mostly white British, with more females than males. The authors suggested clonal diversity may have been underestimated. Because no day 14 peak-response samples were available, repertoires were characterized only after the peak T cell response.

The CDR3 regions of human TCRbeta chains were analyzed by immunosequencing. The authors processed their data as follows. TCRs in the repertoires were matched against a reference library of SARS-CoV-2-specific TCRs that had been generated with the MIRA antigen-specificity platform. Breadth was defined as the fraction of unique TCRs that were SARS-CoV-2-associated. Depth was defined as the fraction of total T cells that were SARS-CoV-2-associated. Using the MIRA data, every spike-specific TCR was mapped to the spike region that the TCR reacted to and assigned to either a CD4 or a CD8 class. Log10-transformed breadth and depth values were compared by one-way ANOVA with Sidak's multiple comparisons tests. Sourced from immuneACCESS, this table was stored by TCRdb with only in-frame sequences that have V and J called. A share of the clones is absent; for the studies checked, an unresolved V gene accounts for under half, and the remainder has no known explanation. V and J calls and clone size follow that table, whereas D and trimming were derived from the DNA. In this sample the table shows about 150,000 clones, around 91% of which occur a single time. The top ten constitute about 6.9% of the sample.

V and J are truncated by 0 bases and 8 bases respectively, leaving an intervening sequence of 17 bases. The CDR3, from cysteine to phenylalanine, totals 15 residues. CDR3 DNA only is kept here, 45 bases in frame from base 1. CDR1 and CDR2, looked up from the germline V gene, are SGDLS and YYNGEE. Sample: peripheral blood, taken on day 0 of AZD1222 vaccination. The clonotype was recovered from an adult in good health. This chain joins TRBV9 to TRBJ1-2; the D gene is not confidently resolved. The CDR3 region: CASSVDSNIPGGYTF. The nucleotide sequence reads as follows: TGTGCCAGCAGCGTAGACAGCAATATTCCCGGCGGCTACACCTTC. The CDR3 plus the reference TRBV9 and TRBJ1-2 genes for the other parts give the full variable domain: DSGVTQTPKHLITATGQRVTLRCSPRSGDLSVYWYQQSLDQGLQFLIQYYNGEERAKGNILERFSAQQFPDLHSELNLSSLELGDSALYFCASSVDSNIPGGYTFGSGTRLTVV.